The entry below describes one T cell receptor beta chain. Its antigen remains unidentified. Here immunoSEQ multiplex PCR was the method, and the copy in TCRdb shows in-frame clones only, minus some. Among 57,000 or so clones listed, roughly nine tenths were seen once. The data originate from a study of OX40 agonist ivuxolimab in advanced cancers. For the study at large: Three patients got partial responses; one had hepatocellular carcinoma and two had cutaneous melanoma.

Study-wide points: Low clonal expansion, among the lowest seen, marked partial responders at 0.1-3.0 mg/kg.

This sequence was found in an adult with an advanced solid tumor such as melanoma, head and neck, liver or kidney cancer. The material sequenced was CD4+ or CD8+ T cells sorted from blood, taken in a trial of the OX40 agonist ivuxolimab.

CDR3 in amino acids: CASASPDRIKNIQYF. In DNA form, the CDR3 reads TGTGCTAGTGCCTCCCCGGACAGAATTAAAAACATTCAGTACTTC. The V gene is TRBV12-5, the J gene TRBJ2-4, with a weak D call TRBD1 (6 bases). Per germline, CDR1 LGHNT and CDR2 FRNRAP. Deletions cut 7 bases from V and 4 bases from J, with 17 bases between. The length of the CDR3 is 15 residues.